This T cell receptor beta chain was observed in a study of T cells in localized non-small cell lung cancer. Study outcomes and limitations: Heterogeneity remains possible because sequencing was limited to only one tumor region. Uninvolved adjacent lung showed higher T cell clonality than tumor. A median of around 57 clones ranked among the top 100 in tumor appeared in adjacent lung.

This clone appeared a few times. Its antigen is currently unknown. Repertoires were generated with immunoSEQ multiplex PCR, while TCRdb's copy carries only in-frame clones and drops some. The sample consists of tens of thousands of clones, 75% to 85% of them appearing once. The sequence derives from a woman between 35 and 75 years old with stage II squamous cell lung carcinoma. The sequences come from PBMCs, collected before any cancer treatment.

The CDR3 nucleotides are TGTGCCAGCAGTGGAGGGAGCAGGGGTAGGGGCACTGAAGCTTTCTTT. Its protein product is CASSGGSRGRGTEAFF. J is TRBJ1-1 and V is TRBV25-1, with a weak D call TRBD1 (6 bases). Trimming removed 4 bases from V and 4 bases from J, with 19 bases in between. The CDR3 has 16 amino acids. CDR1 MGHDK and CDR2 SYGVNS come from the germline V gene.